This TCR beta chain was documented in a study of identical twins (dated by TCRdb to the mid-2010s). Study-level background: To test whether fetal clonotypes persist, the study used deep sequencing on TCR alpha and beta repertoires from monozygotic twins, unrelated adults of various ages, and cord blood. Replicate twin experiments were performed at different times using different library preparation protocols to rule out contamination. The investigation overall reported the following: Abundant cord blood beta clonotypes had fewer insertions, young adult naive repertoires showed a similar but weaker trend, and memory repertoires showed no such trend. Compared with coincidental sharing between unrelated individuals, out-of-frame TCR alpha sequences shared between twins showed an excess of sequences with low generation probability. In monozygotic twins, out-of-frame TCR alpha sharing was systematically underestimated by recombination models, although the models agreed with sharing between unrelated individuals. A weaker excess of twin sharing was found in beta out-of-frame sequences because the signal-to-noise ratio was lowered by fewer shared sequences. Zero-insertion analyses could be partly confounded by invariant T cells such as MAIT and iNKT, though diverse VJ usage argued against such confounding for most clonotypes. Because the same donors could not be followed over many years, the conclusions depended on cross-sectional statistical analysis.

All donors were healthy Caucasians. The twin cohort consisted of three pairs of female monozygotic twins, all aged roughly 18 to 29 years. Peripheral blood mononuclear cells were used as the source from which RNA for TCR libraries was isolated. This clonotype was picked up a small number of times. What antigen it recognizes has not been identified. Within one base of it there is no much larger clone, and no base qualities were kept. V drops 3 bases and J drops 6 bases, leaving 6 bases in between. The cysteine opens and the phenylalanine closes a CDR3 of 12 amino acids. This entry keeps only the CDR3 DNA: 36 bases, framed from base 1. The germline V gene (reference sequence) specifies DFQATT as CDR1 and SNEGSKA as CDR2. The method was 5' RACE. Sequencing instrument: Illumina HiSeq 2000. Template switching added a universal primer binding site, and the final cDNA carried a unique molecular identifier that allowed TCR cDNA molecules to be counted accurately. Specific primers in the conserved constant-segment region were used to synthesize first-strand cDNA for TCR alpha and beta chains. To control for contamination, every cDNA library was double barcoded, receiving both a SMART-Mk sample barcode and Illumina barcodes. TruSeq adapter sequences along with Illumina sample barcodes were introduced in two successive PCR steps. The Illumina HiSeq platform was used with custom primers to sequence TCR alpha and beta cDNA libraries. In the original analysis: MiGEC was used to process raw reads and extract unique molecular identifiers, and MiXCR was used to find CDR3 positions. For each individual, recombination models were inferred using an EM algorithm with the repgenHMM and IGoR tools. Shared clonotype analysis was performed with the tcR package in R, normalizing sharing by the product of cloneset sizes. To study raw recombination without the effects of thymic and clonal selection, out-of-frame nonproductive sequences were analyzed. TCRdb reprocessed the public reads (quality trimming at Q25 with fastp, clone calling with MiXCR) and kept in-frame beta chains. Each record represents a unique CDR3 protein, reported with the most common genes and DNA among its rows. What appears here as the V and J calls and clone size reflects TCRdb's work, not the paper's. This sample comprises roughly 690,000 distinct CDR3 sequences, roughly 20% of them detected only once. The biggest ten clones account for about 4.5% of the sample.

This sample also belongs to another study, concerning T cells expressing NK-cell markers. From that second study: TCR beta-chain repertoires were profiled in sorted CD3+CD56+NKG2C+, CD3+CD56+NKG2C- and CD3+CD56-NKG2C+ T-cell subsets from eight donors. Among the eight sequenced donors, only one was HCMV-seronegative, while the other seven were HCMV-seropositive. To restrict sorting to alphabetaTCR-expressing T cells, an anti-gammadeltaTCR antibody was added in several experiments. For several donors, the dominant CD3+CD56+NKG2C+ clonotypes were among the top 10 CD8+ clonotypes and accounted for roughly 1.0-7.5% of CD8+ T cells. Those dominant clonotypes were again the most abundant among CD3+CD56-NKG2C+ cells in a few donors, at 28.3-60.1%. Whether the expanded NKG2C-expressing T cell clones were specific for HCMV antigens was left unclear. Randomly selected healthy volunteers, three men and five women, were used as the eight sequenced donors. To determine HCMV serostatus, a commercial ELISA kit was used to detect HCMV-specific IgG in serum. For roughly six donors, bulk peripheral blood T-cell repertoires were additionally sequenced from unsorted PBMC. MIGEC handled demultiplexing of the reads and grouping by UMI, while MiTCR was used to assemble and quantify clonotypes. To exclude erroneous sequences, any TCR cDNA sequence not supported by at least two reads was discarded. The tcR package was used for downstream repertoire analysis, and clonotypes were matched between fractions using CDR3 nucleotide sequence together with V segment. VDJmatch was used to annotate antigen specificity against VDJdb, with one amino acid substitution in CDR3 allowed.

The V and J segments used are TRBV20-1 and TRBJ1-6, with the D gene too uncertain to name. The TCR originated in a young woman in good health. Sequenced sample: PBMCs. The CDR3 here reads CSASPANSPLHF. At the DNA level, the sequence is TGCAGTGCTAGTCCAGCTAATTCACCCCTCCACTTT.